Here is one T cell receptor (beta chain) with its context. The antigen remains unidentified. This sample is drawn from a study of OX40 agonist ivuxolimab in advanced cancers. Clones were read by immunoSEQ multiplex PCR, and TCRdb kept only the in-frame ones, dropping some. This sample has about 64,000 clones, with roughly 80% found just once. Autoimmune disease history or systemic immunosuppression led to patients being barred. Broader study findings: Among the lowest levels of clonal expansion were found in partial responders at 0.1-3.0 mg/kg. By week 6 at 0.1 to 3.0 mg/kg, blood CD4+ and CD8+ T cells had expanded clonally. More expanded clones were seen, on average, in CD8+ T cells than in CD4+.

The CDR3 totals 12 residues. Germline assignment: CDR1 SEHNR and CDR2 FQNEAQ (reference sequence). Trimming left V 3 bases short and J 10 bases short, with 10 bases between. The input for sequencing was CD4+ or CD8+ T cells sorted from blood, taken in a trial of the OX40 agonist ivuxolimab. The sequence was obtained from an adult with an advanced solid tumor such as melanoma, head and neck, liver or kidney cancer. The gene calls are TRBV7-9 and TRBJ1-5; D unresolved. The CDR3 loop is CASSFEVGPQHF. The CDR3 nucleotides read TGTGCCAGCAGCTTTGAAGTAGGTCCCCAGCATTTT.